Shown below are 15 T cell receptor beta chains from a single sample sequenced in a study of blood T cell repertoires in COVID-19 (TCRdb year 2020). Libraries were built with the immunoSEQ multiplex PCR assay. TCRdb holds this immuneACCESS table with in-frame rearrangements only. Some clones are missing; in checked studies, unresolved V genes explain under half, and the rest has no known cause. The sample data list 70,000 to 90,000 clones, and approximately 78% of these were observed just once. Jointly, the top ten make up more than 1% of the sample. The sequenced sample consisted of peripheral blood. These receptors all come from a woman of 80 years or more with acute or convalescent COVID-19.

In nucleotides, the CDR3 is TGTGCCAGCAGTCCGGACGGGAGCTACAGGGGAGCTTTCTTT. It encodes CASSPDGSYRGAFF. The chain employs TRBV27 and TRBJ1-1; 7 bases fit TRBD1. The CDR3 loop spans 14 amino acids. The trim removed 5 bases at V and 10 bases at J, leaving 13 bases unmatched. The germline CDR1 and CDR2 sequences are MNHEY and SMNVEV (reference sequence).

The gene calls are TRBV5-1 and TRBJ2-7; TRBD1 matches at 7 bases. Germline assignment: CDR1 SGHRS and CDR2 YFSETQ. The CDR3 has 15 residues. The trim removed 4 bases at V and 4 bases at J, leaving 11 bases unmatched. CDR3 in amino acids: CASSLNRGRQYEQYF. DNA for the CDR3: TGCGCCAGCAGCCTTAACAGGGGAAGGCAGTACGAGCAGTACTTC. The variable domain in full, with the rest retrieved from reference TRBV5-1 and TRBJ2-7, is KAGVTQTPRYLIKTRGQQVTLSCSPISGHRSVSWYQQTPGQGLQFLFEYFSETQRNKGNFPGRFSGRQFSNSRSEMNVSTLELGDSALYLCASSLNRGRQYEQYFGPGTRLTVT.

This CDR3 is CASSQQFRGRTDTQYF. In nucleotides, the CDR3 is TGTGCCAGCAGCCAACAGTTTAGGGGGCGCACAGATACGCAGTATTTT. The rearrangement links TRBV14 to TRBJ2-3; TRBD1 agrees at 7 bases. The CDR3 covers 16 residues. V lost 2 bases to trimming and J lost 1 base; unmatched junction nucleotides: 6. The germline CDR1 and CDR2 sequences are SGHDN and FVKESK.

The rearrangement links TRBV4-1 to TRBJ2-5; D not certain. V gave up 0 bases and J gave up 5 bases, with 10 bases separating them. This CDR3 is 14 amino acids long. The germline CDR1 and CDR2 sequences are MGHRA and YSYEKL. Here the CDR3 reads CASSQDEQYETQYF. The CDR3 nucleotides are TGCGCCAGCAGCCAAGATGAACAATACGAGACCCAGTACTTC.

The V call is TRBV28, the J call TRBJ1-5, with D maybe TRBD1 (6 bases). The V gene lost 2 bases and the J gene lost 5 bases, with 13 bases spanning the gap. Germline lookup yields CDR1 MDHEN and CDR2 SYDVKM. The CDR3 covers 15 residues. The CDR3 loop reads CASSLEGGPHQPQHF. The CDR3 bases are TGTGCCAGCAGTTTAGAGGGGGGGCCCCATCAGCCCCAGCATTTT.

CDR3 in amino acids: CASSLEIAGGEQYF. The CDR3 DNA sequence: TGCGCCAGCAGCTTGGAAATAGCGGGAGGCGAGCAGTACTTC. The J gene is TRBJ2-7, the V gene TRBV5-1; 10 bases agree with TRBD2. The germline V gene has CDR1 SGHRS and CDR2 YFSETQ. J lost 6 bases, V lost 0 bases, and 3 bases had no gene match. This CDR3 spans 14 amino acids.

This clone turned up a few times. CDR3 nucleotides: TGTGCCAGCCTCCATGAGGGCAGCCGATATAGCAATCAGCCCCAGCATTTT. Its protein product is CASLHEGSRYSNQPQHF. The chain uses TRBV28 and TRBJ1-5; D call uncertain. Germline V CDR1 and CDR2: MDHEN, SYDVKM. V was shortened by 8 bases and J by 0 bases, with 20 bases between the two germline ends. The CDR3 covers 17 residues.

This clone is a singleton in its sample. The chain employs TRBV18 and TRBJ2-1, with 8 bases lining up with TRBD1. CDR1 and CDR2 (germline): KGHSH, LQKENI. Trimming took 4 bases from V and 9 from J; bases not matched to a gene: 5. This CDR3 region has 13 residues. The CDR3 DNA follows: TGTGCCAGCTCACACGACAGGGGCACTGAGCAGTTCTTC. The encoded protein is CASSHDRGTEQFF.

The rearrangement uses TRBV6-1 and TRBJ2-7; D possibly corresponds to TRBD1 (6 bases). Germline V gives CDR1 MNHNS, CDR2 SASEGT. The CDR3 consists of 15 residues. The V end was cut by 1 base, the J end by 8 bases, with 18 bases between. This CDR3 reads CASSEVTGFASQQYF. The CDR3 DNA follows: TGTGCCAGCAGTGAAGTAACAGGGTTCGCTAGTCAGCAGTACTTC.

The DNA for the CDR3 is TGTGCCAGCACCCGTGAGGGGGCTGAGCAGTACTTC. Translation: CASTREGAEQYF. This rearrangement joins TRBV2 to TRBJ2-7; TRBD1 matches 7 bases. The length of the CDR3 is 12 residues. The ends lost 7 bases at V and 7 bases at J; junction bases unmatched: 7. Germline V gene data show CDR1 as SNHLY and CDR2 as FYNNEI.

This chain uses TRBV25-1 with TRBJ1-1; a weak D match, TRBD1 (5 bases). The CDR3 has 13 residues. Per germline, CDR1 MGHDK and CDR2 SYGVNS. Trimming took 6 bases from V and 6 from J, leaving 14 bases between them. CDR3 in DNA: TGTGCCAGCAGGGCCGGCGGGGCATCTGAAGCTTTCTTT. It is translated as CASRAGGASEAFF.

The chain carries TRBV6-1 and TRBJ1-5; TRBD1 matches 7 bases. The trim removed 2 bases at V and 0 bases at J, leaving 19 bases unmatched. The CDR3 loop spans 21 amino acids. Germline V gene sequence: CDR1 MNHNS, CDR2 SASEGT. The CDR3 bases are TGTGCCAGCAGTGAACTGGTTTGGGGACAGATACGCGGAGATAGCAATCAGCCCCAGCATTTT. This translates into CASSELVWGQIRGDSNQPQHF.

This sequence joins TRBV19 and TRBJ1-5; 7 nucleotides match TRBD1. The CDR3 is 11 amino acids. Per germline, CDR1 LNHDA and CDR2 SQIVND (reference sequence). V was pared by 6 bases and J by 10 bases, with 3 bases of the junction left unmatched. CDR3 in amino acids: CASSRTGPQHF. Here the CDR3 DNA reads TGTGCCAGTAGCCGGACAGGACCCCAGCATTTT.

Only a few counts were recorded for this clone. The chain uses TRBV6-5 and TRBJ1-1; perhaps TRBD1 as D (6 bases). V shed 6 bases and J shed 3 bases, with 11 bases lying between them. The CDR3 extends over 13 amino acids. Germline V gene data show CDR1 as MNHEY and CDR2 as SVGAGI. The DNA for the CDR3 is TGTGCCAGCAGAAGACAGGTCTACACTGAAGCTTTCTTT. This translates into CASRRQVYTEAFF.

The count of this clone is one. The CDR3 DNA follows: TGTGCCAGCAGTGAAGGCGTCCCCACCGGGGAGCTGTTTTTT. Protein sequence: CASSEGVPTGELFF. This chain joins TRBV2 and TRBJ2-2; D is uncertain. CDR1 and CDR2 from the germline V gene are SNHLY and FYNNEI. This CDR3 comprises 14 residues. V dropped 1 base and J dropped 4 bases, with 7 bases sitting between them.